This entry concerns a single TCR beta chain. A single record per CDR3 protein comes from TCRdb applying MiXCR to the reads. The sample includes 510,000 or so distinct CDR3 sequences, 26% of them seen just once. These data are taken from a study of T cell repertoires in cytomegalovirus infection. The CDR3 is made up of 14 amino acids. Germline V lookup: CDR1 MNHEY, CDR2 SVGEGT. Trimming cost V 7 bases and J 6 bases; bases outside gene matches: 8. Sequenced: PBMCs. This TCR was sampled from a human donor in good health (CMV status not recorded). Some clones in this sample may be carry-over from other donors' samples. The chain joins TRBV6-2 or TRBV6-3 to TRBJ2-3; 9 nucleotides align to TRBD2. As DNA, the CDR3 is TGTGCCAGCACCCATAGCGGGAGACCCGATACGCAGTATTTT. Its translation is CASTHSGRPDTQYF.